This T cell receptor (beta chain) is drawn from a study of blood T cell repertoires in COVID-19. Study background: Both acute and convalescent COVID-19 samples were obtained from the United States, Italy and Spain. From T cells, B-cell-depleted T cells, or PBMCs came the material, which was cDNA or gDNA.

Unmatched junction bases numbered 13, after V lost 4 bases and J lost 2 bases. The CDR3 spans 17 residues. Per germline, CDR1 KGHDR and CDR2 SFDVKD. Methods used by the authors: Amplification of reference gene primers was used by the study to estimate nucleated cell counts. Clones were sequenced by immunoSEQ multiplex PCR, and TCRdb holds only the in-frame ones, with some missing. V and J calls plus clone size are reproduced from that table; the DNA served to infer D and trimming. Of 200,000 to 250,000 clones listed, approximately 87% are singletons. The clonotype originates from a woman between 45 and 60 years old with acute or convalescent COVID-19. The genes are TRBV24-1 and TRBJ2-7; 7 bases are a match to TRBD1. Sequences were obtained from peripheral blood. CDR3 nucleotides: TGTGCCACCAGTGACCGCACCGCCCGACAGGGAACCTACGAGCAGTACTTC. Protein product: CATSDRTARQGTYEQYF.